A single sample is the source of the 28 T cell receptor beta chains below, sequenced in a study of blood T cell repertoires in COVID-19. TCRdb's copy holds only in-frame clones and misses some; the assay was immunoSEQ multiplex PCR. This table has 95,000 to 150,000 clones, around 89% appearing once. The sample comprised peripheral blood. The source of these receptors is a man between 65 and 85 years old with active or convalescent COVID-19.

The chain recombines TRBV30 with TRBJ1-1; D may be TRBD1 (5 bases). Per germline, CDR1 GTSNPN and CDR2 SVGIG (reference sequence). This CDR3 comprises 17 residues. The germline V and J ends were trimmed by 2 bases and 3 bases, with 22 bases remaining between them. CDR3 amino acids: CAWSIDGWRGTDTEAFF. In DNA form, the CDR3 reads TGTGCCTGGAGTATTGATGGTTGGAGGGGAACGGACACTGAAGCTTTCTTT.

This chain connects TRBV9 to TRBJ2-1; tentative D call: TRBD1 (5 bases). V lost 4 bases and J lost 0, with 11 bases in between. The CDR3 extends over 15 amino acids. Germline CDR1 and CDR2: SGDLS and YYNGEE. The CDR3 DNA reads TGTGCCAGCAGCCAGGGTAGGAGCTCCTACAATGAGCAGTTCTTC. This gives the protein CASSQGRSSYNEQFF.

V and J are TRBV19 and TRBJ2-1; 9 bases match TRBD1. The CDR3 totals 15 residues. In germline, CDR1 is LNHDA, CDR2 SQIVND (reference sequence). V was clipped by 2 bases and J by 8 bases; unmatched bases: 7. CDR3 loop: CASSIKGQGIHEQFF. In DNA form, the CDR3 reads TGTGCCAGTAGTATAAAAGGACAGGGGATACATGAGCAGTTCTTC.

The chain combines TRBV19 with TRBJ1-1; TRBD1 matches at 11 bases. The CDR3 loop spans 14 amino acids. V lost 6 bases, J lost 4 bases, and 4 bases stayed unmatched. Germline V gene data show CDR1 as LNHDA and CDR2 as SQIVND (reference sequence). CDR3 sequence (DNA): TGTGCCAGTAGGACCGGACAGGGGGCCACTGAAGCTTTCTTT. This encodes CASRTGQGATEAFF.

This clone came up a few times. The chain employs TRBV6-1 and TRBJ1-5, with D hard to call. Trimming removed 1 base at V and 2 bases at J, with 6 bases between. CDR3 length: 14 amino acids. Germline V lookup: CDR1 MNHNS, CDR2 SASEGT. Written as DNA, the CDR3 is TGTGCCAGCAGTGAAGACAGAGGCAATCAGCCCCAGCATTTT. As protein: CASSEDRGNQPQHF.

The chain couples TRBV12-3 or TRBV12-4 to TRBJ1-1, with D hard to call. V was cut by 3 bases and J by 6 bases, with 5 bases left in between. This CDR3 is 11 amino acids long. The CDR3, as DNA: TGTGCCAGCAGTTTTCGGGCTGAAGCTTTCTTT. Protein product: CASSFRAEAFF.

The genes are TRBV3-1 (or the pseudogene TRBV3-2) and TRBJ2-5; the match to TRBD1 covers 10 bases. Per germline, CDR1 LGHDT and CDR2 YNNKEL (reference sequence). Trimming removed 6 bases from V and 5 bases from J; junction bases left unmatched: 9. This CDR3 is built from 15 residues. DNA for the CDR3: TGTGCCAGCAGGCCGACAGGGGGCGCCCCGGAGACCCAGTACTTC. Protein product: CASRPTGGAPETQYF.

The J gene is TRBJ2-7, the V gene TRBV29-1, with TRBD1 identical over 10 bases. J gave up 2 bases and V 6 bases, and 7 bases lay outside the gene matches. CDR1 and CDR2 from the germline V gene are SQVTM and ANQGSEA. The CDR3 contains 14 residues. CDR3 in amino acids: CSVAGTGVTYEQYF. CDR3 sequence (DNA): TGCAGCGTGGCCGGGACAGGGGTCACCTACGAGCAGTACTTC.

This chain links TRBV4-1 with TRBJ1-5; D is unclear. The V gene lost 0 bases and the J gene lost 11 bases, with 26 bases spanning the gap. The CDR3 consists of 18 residues. Germline V lookup: CDR1 MGHRA, CDR2 YSYEKL. CDR3 residues: CASSQDLRRPTRQQAQHF. CDR3 nucleotide sequence: TGCGCCAGCAGCCAAGATCTGCGCCGTCCGACCCGCCAGCAGGCCCAGCATTTT.

This clone appeared a single time. Written as DNA, the CDR3 is TGTGCCAGCAGGTCCCGACTAGCGGGAGTGGGCACCGGGGAGCTGTTTTTT. Its protein is CASRSRLAGVGTGELFF. This chain uses TRBV28 with TRBJ2-2, with 12 bases identical to TRBD2. The CDR3 has 17 amino acids. Germline CDR1 and CDR2: MDHEN and SYDVKM. The ends lost 6 bases at V and 4 bases at J; junction bases unmatched: 9.

This rearrangement joins TRBV27 to TRBJ2-2; TRBD2 might be the D (6 bases). The CDR3 sequence is 11 residues long. Per germline, CDR1 MNHEY and CDR2 SMNVEV (reference sequence). Trimming stripped 6 bases from V and 11 bases from J, with 10 bases between. CDR3 loop: CASRRDRELFF. The CDR3 DNA reads as TGTGCCAGCAGGCGGGACCGCGAGCTGTTTTTT.

In nucleotides, the CDR3 is TGTGCCAGCAGTTTAGGACAGCAATATGGCTACACCTTC. It codes for CASSLGQQYGYTF. This sequence joins TRBV28 and TRBJ1-2; tentatively, D is TRBD1 (6 bases). The CDR3 has 13 residues. V was trimmed by 2 bases and J by 5 bases, leaving 9 bases between them. Germline V lookup: CDR1 MDHEN, CDR2 SYDVKM.

V usage is TRBV19 and J usage is TRBJ2-1; 7 nucleotides line up with TRBD1. The germline V gene encodes CDR1 LNHDA and CDR2 SQIVND (reference sequence). This CDR3 spans 13 amino acids. The J segment lost 3 bases and the V segment lost 7 bases, leaving 3 bases of the junction unmatched. The CDR3 loop reads CASMGTDYNEQFF. As DNA, the CDR3 is TGTGCCAGTATGGGGACAGACTACAATGAGCAGTTCTTC.

The chain has TRBV4-2 and TRBJ1-1, with TRBD1 matching 7 bases. Germline V gene data show CDR1 as LGHNA and CDR2 as YNFKEQ. There are 18 residues in the CDR3. With V trimmed by 1 base and J by 2 bases, 13 bases remained unmatched. The CDR3 reads CASSQVAIRDRKNTEAFF. Here the CDR3 DNA reads TGTGCCAGCAGCCAAGTGGCAATCCGGGACAGAAAAAACACTGAAGCTTTCTTT.

This chain links TRBV7-9 with TRBJ1-2; D not certain. Looked up from germline, CDR1 is SEHNR and CDR2 is FQNEAQ (reference sequence). V gave up 5 bases and J gave up 6 bases, with 22 bases separating them. The CDR3 has 16 residues. The CDR3 reads CASSPRAVSRSDGYTF. The CDR3 coding sequence is TGTGCCAGCAGCCCGAGGGCCGTCTCCCGATCCGATGGCTACACCTTC.

V and J are TRBV30 and TRBJ2-7, with a weak D call TRBD1 (5 bases). The germline V gene has CDR1 GTSNPN and CDR2 SVGIG (reference sequence). V lost 3 bases to trimming and J lost 0 bases, with 21 bases between them. This CDR3 contains 17 residues. The CDR3 nucleotides read TGTGCCTGGAGCCGTACTCCCTGGGGCTTTAGCTCCTACGAGCAGTACTTC. As protein: CAWSRTPWGFSSYEQYF.

The chain links TRBV27 to TRBJ1-2; D is perhaps TRBD1 (6 bases). The CDR3 loop spans 13 amino acids. Trimming took 4 bases from V and 2 from J, leaving 8 bases between them. Germline V gives CDR1 MNHEY, CDR2 SMNVEV (reference sequence). CDR3 amino acids: CASSSDRNYGYTF. The CDR3 nucleotides are TGTGCCAGCAGTTCGGACAGAAACTATGGCTACACCTTC.

The V call is TRBV2, the J call TRBJ2-3, with no clear D. Trimming left V 7 bases short and J 6 bases short, with 11 bases between. Germline values: CDR1 SNHLY, CDR2 FYNNEI. The CDR3 sequence is 12 residues long. The CDR3, as DNA: TGTGCCAGCACGATCTCCCAGGATACGCAGTATTTT. Translation: CASTISQDTQYF.

J is TRBJ1-2 and V is TRBV9, with D maybe TRBD1 (6 bases). The V end was cut by 0 bases, the J end by 2 bases, with 11 bases between. The CDR3 sequence is 15 residues long. Germline lookup yields CDR1 SGDLS and CDR2 YYNGEE. This CDR3 is CASSVVGRGNYGYTF. CDR3 nucleotides: TGTGCCAGCAGCGTAGTGGGCAGGGGAAACTATGGCTACACCTTC.

The chain carries TRBV28 and TRBJ2-3, with 10 positions matching TRBD1. After removal of 6 bases from V and 3 bases from J, the junction contained 12 bases not matched to a gene. This CDR3 spans 17 amino acids. Per germline, CDR1 MDHEN and CDR2 SYDVKM. The CDR3 nucleotides read TGTGCCAGCAGCCTGGGACAGGGGAAGTTTGGGACAGATACGCAGTATTTT. Translated, it gives CASSLGQGKFGTDTQYF.

This chain connects TRBV6-5 to TRBJ2-1, with a possible D match to TRBD1 (5 bases). V lost 2 bases and J lost 5, with 13 bases in between. Germline V gene sequence: CDR1 MNHEY, CDR2 SVGAGI. The CDR3 length is 15 residues. CDR3: CASSYGGAANNEQFF. DNA of the CDR3: TGTGCCAGCAGTTACGGTGGGGCTGCGAACAATGAGCAGTTCTTC.

The V call is TRBV9, the J call TRBJ2-3; 9 nucleotides align to TRBD2. The CDR3 is made up of 15 amino acids. Trimming removed 3 bases from V and 2 bases from J; junction bases left unmatched: 4. Germline CDR1 and CDR2: SGDLS and YYNGEE. The CDR3 coding sequence is TGTGCCAGCAGCGAGGCGGGAGGGCCCACAGATACGCAGTATTTT. Protein: CASSEAGGPTDTQYF.

This chain links TRBV7-9 with TRBJ1-2; D not resolved. The CDR3 extends over 15 amino acids. Germline-derived CDR1 and CDR2 are SEHNR and FQNEAQ (reference sequence). Trimming removed 5 bases at V and 4 bases at J, with 17 bases between. CDR3 amino acids: CASSLPGDRIYGYTF. DNA of the CDR3: TGTGCCAGCAGCCTACCAGGTGACCGCATCTATGGCTACACCTTC.

V usage is TRBV19 and J usage is TRBJ1-1; D unclear. The CDR3 length is 12 residues. Germline CDR1 reads LNHDA; CDR2 reads SQIVND (reference sequence). Trimming stripped 8 bases from V and 1 base from J, with 8 bases between. CDR3 sequence: CASRDPNTEAFF. CDR3 nucleotide sequence: TGTGCCAGTCGCGATCCGAACACTGAAGCTTTCTTT.

This clone appeared once. The chain recombines TRBV11-2 with TRBJ2-3; D not resolved. V was pared by 5 bases and J by 6 bases, with 12 bases between. Germline V gene data show CDR1 as SGHAT and CDR2 as FQNNGV. The CDR3 is 13 amino acids. The CDR3 DNA sequence: TGTGCCAGCAGCCCCGTGAGTTCGGATACGCAGTATTTT. This gives the protein CASSPVSSDTQYF.

This chain joins TRBV10-3 and TRBJ2-3; 8 bases fit TRBD1. The CDR3 totals 14 residues. Per the germline V gene, CDR1 is ENHRY and CDR2 is SYGVKD. Germline trimming cut 6 bases from V and 6 bases from J; bases unmatched to any gene: 8. CDR3 nucleotides: TGTGCCATCAGCCCCGGACAGGGTTACGATACGCAGTATTTT. Protein product: CAISPGQGYDTQYF.

The chain employs TRBV30 and TRBJ2-1, with TRBD2 matching over 10 bases. Per germline, CDR1 GTSNPN and CDR2 SVGIG (reference sequence). V shed 4 bases, J shed 9 bases, and the junction held 6 bases outside the gene matches. This CDR3 contains 13 residues. Here the CDR3 reads CAWTSGRSREQFF. The CDR3 bases are TGTGCCTGGACTAGCGGGAGATCTCGTGAGCAGTTCTTC.

The V and J genes are TRBV5-1 and TRBJ1-2; TRBD1 matches 8 bases. The CDR3 sequence is 16 residues long. With V trimmed by 0 bases and J by 6 bases, 10 bases remained unmatched. Per the germline V gene, CDR1 is SGHRS and CDR2 is YFSETQ. The CDR3 loop is CASSLAIRGQGNGYTF. The CDR3 coding sequence is TGCGCCAGCAGCTTGGCCATTAGAGGACAGGGCAATGGCTACACCTTC.